A single T cell receptor beta chain is shown here with its context. The data were obtained in a study of CD8 T cells in Susac syndrome. The CDR3 sequence is 16 residues long. Germline V gives CDR1 LNHDA, CDR2 SQIVND (reference sequence). Trimming took 6 bases from V and 0 from J, leaving 15 bases between them. The RNA, roughly 0.5 to 1 ug, was put through reverse transcription using random hexamers. TCRdb analysed the immunoSEQ multiplex PCR reads with MiXCR anew, one entry per CDR3 protein. The sample yields 140,000 to 150,000 distinct CDR3 sequences, approximately 94% seen once. This chain links TRBV19 with TRBJ2-1; perhaps TRBD2 as D (5 bases). Source material: CD4+ T cells from PBMCs. The clonotype was recovered from a human donor in good health. CDR3 sequence reads: CASRGSGRPSYNEQFF. CDR3 in DNA: TGTGCCAGTAGGGGTTCTGGGAGACCCTCCTACAATGAGCAGTTCTTC.